What follows is one TCR beta chain and its context. Its specificity is unknown. This sample is drawn from a study of T cell responses to AZD1222 COVID-19 vaccine. Clones were read by immunoSEQ multiplex PCR, and TCRdb kept only the in-frame ones, dropping some. The table includes over 30,000 clones, approximately 88% detected once. This CDR3 has 15 amino acids. Trimming removed 5 bases at V and 1 base at J, with 15 bases between. CDR1 is MGHRA, CDR2 YSYEKL, per germline. Study-wide results and caveats: Baseline serostatus was positive in only six AZD1222 recipients. Across the whole spike, CD4 TCRs peaked at regions 160-218 and 743-854.

This specimen consisted of peripheral blood, obtained 28 days after the second dose of the MenACWY control vaccine. The chain is built from TRBV4-1 and TRBJ2-7; D is unresolved. This receptor was obtained from an adult who received the MenACWY meningococcal vaccine as a control. The CDR3 reads CASSYTDGTSYEQYF. CDR3 bases: TGCGCCAGCAGCTACACGGACGGAACATCCTACGAGCAGTACTTC.